This T cell receptor (beta chain) is drawn from a study of CD8+ T cells in alopecia areata. Study information: Scalp area affected, as a percentage, set the severity score of treated patients.

The length of the CDR3 is 15 residues. Germline lookup yields CDR1 MGHRA and CDR2 YSYEKL. The ends were cut back, 1 base at V and 6 bases at J, with 12 bases in the middle. Regarding treatment: oral pan-JAK inhibitor, 5-10 mg twice daily. The investigators collected lesional scalp punch biopsies and peripheral blood from alopecia areata patients. Sorting of CD4+ and CD8+ T cells was performed on PBMCs. Reverse transcribed after extraction, RNA yielded cDNA as the sequencing template. Profiling relied on immunoSEQ multiplex PCR, and the TCRdb table lists in-frame clones only, not all of them. The table shows roughly 120,000 clones, with 58% occurring only once.

The chain recombines TRBV4-1 with TRBJ1-4, with D maybe TRBD1 (5 bases). Sequenced material: CD8+ T cells sorted from blood, taken at week 4, from a patient treated with tofacitinib. The receptor was isolated from a human donor with alopecia areata. The chain's CDR3 is CASSQVAGVDEKLFF. The DNA for the CDR3 is TGCGCCAGCAGCCAAGTAGCGGGGGTGGATGAAAAACTGTTTTTT.